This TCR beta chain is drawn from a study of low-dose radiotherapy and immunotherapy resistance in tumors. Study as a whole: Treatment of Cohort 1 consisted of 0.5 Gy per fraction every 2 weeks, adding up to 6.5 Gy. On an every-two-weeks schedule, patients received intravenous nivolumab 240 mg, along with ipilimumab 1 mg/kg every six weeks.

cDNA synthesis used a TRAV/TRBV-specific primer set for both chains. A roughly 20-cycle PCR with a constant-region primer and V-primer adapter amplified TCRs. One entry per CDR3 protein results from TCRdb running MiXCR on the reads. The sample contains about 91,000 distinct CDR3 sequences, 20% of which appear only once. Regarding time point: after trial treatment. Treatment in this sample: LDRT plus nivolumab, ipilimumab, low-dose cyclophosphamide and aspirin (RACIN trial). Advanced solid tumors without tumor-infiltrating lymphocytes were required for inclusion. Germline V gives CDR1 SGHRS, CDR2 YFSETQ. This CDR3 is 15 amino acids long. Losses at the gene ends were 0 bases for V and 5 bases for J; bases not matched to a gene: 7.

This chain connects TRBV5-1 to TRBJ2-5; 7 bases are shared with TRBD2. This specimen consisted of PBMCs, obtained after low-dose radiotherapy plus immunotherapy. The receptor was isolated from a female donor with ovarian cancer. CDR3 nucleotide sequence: TGCGCCAGCAGCTTGGCGGGTCGGGGGGATGAGACCCAGTACTTC. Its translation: CASSLAGRGDETQYF. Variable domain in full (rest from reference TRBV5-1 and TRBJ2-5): KAGVTQTPRYLIKTRGQQVTLSCSPISGHRSVSWYQQTPGQGLQFLFEYFSETQRNKGNFPGRFSGRQFSNSRSEMNVSTLELGDSALYLCASSLAGRGDETQYFGPGTRLLVL.